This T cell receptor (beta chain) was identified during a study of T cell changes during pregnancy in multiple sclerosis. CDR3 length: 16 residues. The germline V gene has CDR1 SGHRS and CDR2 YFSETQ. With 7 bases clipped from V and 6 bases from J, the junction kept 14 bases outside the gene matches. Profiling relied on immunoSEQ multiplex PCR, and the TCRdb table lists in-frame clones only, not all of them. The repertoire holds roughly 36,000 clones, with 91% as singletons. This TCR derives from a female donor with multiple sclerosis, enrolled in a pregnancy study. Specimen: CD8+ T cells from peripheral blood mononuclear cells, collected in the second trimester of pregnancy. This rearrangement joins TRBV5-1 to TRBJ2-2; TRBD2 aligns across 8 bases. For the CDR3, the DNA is TGCGCCAGCCAACTTGGGAGCGGGAGCTACGCCGGGGAGCTGTTTTTT. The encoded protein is CASQLGSGSYAGELFF. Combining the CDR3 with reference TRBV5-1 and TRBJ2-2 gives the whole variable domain KAGVTQTPRYLIKTRGQQVTLSCSPISGHRSVSWYQQTPGQGLQFLFEYFSETQRNKGNFPGRFSGRQFSNSRSEMNVSTLELGDSALYLCASQLGSGSYAGELFFGEGSRLTVL.